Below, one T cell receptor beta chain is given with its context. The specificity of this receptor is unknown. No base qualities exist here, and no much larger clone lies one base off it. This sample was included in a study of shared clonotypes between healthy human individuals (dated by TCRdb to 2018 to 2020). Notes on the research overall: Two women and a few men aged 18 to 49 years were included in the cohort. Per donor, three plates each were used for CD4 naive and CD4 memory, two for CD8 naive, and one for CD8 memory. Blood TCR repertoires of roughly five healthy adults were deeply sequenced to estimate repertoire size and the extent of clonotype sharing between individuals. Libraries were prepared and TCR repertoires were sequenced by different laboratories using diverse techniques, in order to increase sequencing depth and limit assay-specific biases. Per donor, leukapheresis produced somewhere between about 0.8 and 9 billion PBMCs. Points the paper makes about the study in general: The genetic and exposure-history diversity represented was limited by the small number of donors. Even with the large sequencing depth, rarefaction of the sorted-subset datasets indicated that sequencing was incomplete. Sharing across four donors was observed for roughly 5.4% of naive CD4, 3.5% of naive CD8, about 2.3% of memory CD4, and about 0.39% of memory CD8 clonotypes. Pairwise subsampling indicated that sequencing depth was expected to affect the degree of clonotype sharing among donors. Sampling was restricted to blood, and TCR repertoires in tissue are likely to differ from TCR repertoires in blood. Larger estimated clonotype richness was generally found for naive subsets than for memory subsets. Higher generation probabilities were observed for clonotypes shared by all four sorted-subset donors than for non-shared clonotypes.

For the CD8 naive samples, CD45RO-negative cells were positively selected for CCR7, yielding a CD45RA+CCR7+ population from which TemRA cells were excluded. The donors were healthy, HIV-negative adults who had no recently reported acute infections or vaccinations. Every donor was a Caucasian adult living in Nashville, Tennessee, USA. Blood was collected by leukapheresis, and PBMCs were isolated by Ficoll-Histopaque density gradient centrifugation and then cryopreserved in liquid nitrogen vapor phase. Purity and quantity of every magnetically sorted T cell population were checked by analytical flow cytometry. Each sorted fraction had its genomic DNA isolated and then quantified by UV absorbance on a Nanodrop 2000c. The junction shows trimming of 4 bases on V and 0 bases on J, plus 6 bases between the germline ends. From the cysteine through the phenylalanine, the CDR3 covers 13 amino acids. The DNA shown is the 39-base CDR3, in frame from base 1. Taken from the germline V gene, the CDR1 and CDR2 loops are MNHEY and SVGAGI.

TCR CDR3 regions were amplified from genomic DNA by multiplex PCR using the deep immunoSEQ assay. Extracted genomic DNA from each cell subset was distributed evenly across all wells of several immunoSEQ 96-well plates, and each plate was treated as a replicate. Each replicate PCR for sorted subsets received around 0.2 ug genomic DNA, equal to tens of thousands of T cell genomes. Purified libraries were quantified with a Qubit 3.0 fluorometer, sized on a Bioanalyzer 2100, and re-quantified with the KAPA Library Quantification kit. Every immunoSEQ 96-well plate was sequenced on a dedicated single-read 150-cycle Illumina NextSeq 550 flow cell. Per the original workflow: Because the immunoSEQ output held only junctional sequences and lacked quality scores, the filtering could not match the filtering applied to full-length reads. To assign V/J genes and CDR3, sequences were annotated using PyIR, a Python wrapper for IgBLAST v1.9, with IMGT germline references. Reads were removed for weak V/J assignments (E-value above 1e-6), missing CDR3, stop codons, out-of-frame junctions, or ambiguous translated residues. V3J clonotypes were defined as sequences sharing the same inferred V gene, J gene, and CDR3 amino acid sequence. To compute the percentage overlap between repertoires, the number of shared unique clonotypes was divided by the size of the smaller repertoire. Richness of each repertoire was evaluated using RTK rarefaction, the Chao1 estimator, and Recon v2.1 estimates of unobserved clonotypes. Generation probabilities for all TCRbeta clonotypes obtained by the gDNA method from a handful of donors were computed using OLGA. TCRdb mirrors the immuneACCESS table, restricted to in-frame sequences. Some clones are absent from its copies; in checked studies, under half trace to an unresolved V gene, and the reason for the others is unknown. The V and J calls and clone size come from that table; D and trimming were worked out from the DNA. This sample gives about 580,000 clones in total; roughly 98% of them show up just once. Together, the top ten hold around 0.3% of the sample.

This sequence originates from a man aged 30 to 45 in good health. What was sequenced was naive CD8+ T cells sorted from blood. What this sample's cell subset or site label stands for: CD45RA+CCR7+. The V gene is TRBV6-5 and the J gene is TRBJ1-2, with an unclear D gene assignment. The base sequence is TGTGCCAGCAGTTGGGGAGCTAACTATGGCTACACCTTC. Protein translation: CASSWGANYGYTF.